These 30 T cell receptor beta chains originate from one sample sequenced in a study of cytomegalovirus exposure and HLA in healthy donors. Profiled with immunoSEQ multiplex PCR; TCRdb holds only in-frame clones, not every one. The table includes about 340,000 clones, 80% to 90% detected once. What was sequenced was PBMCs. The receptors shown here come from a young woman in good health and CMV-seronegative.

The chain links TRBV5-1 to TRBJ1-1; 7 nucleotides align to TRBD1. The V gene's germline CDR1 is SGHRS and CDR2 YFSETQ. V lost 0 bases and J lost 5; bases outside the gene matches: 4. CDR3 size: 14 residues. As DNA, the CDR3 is TGCGCCAGCAGCTTGGCCGGACAGGTTACTGAAGCTTTCTTT. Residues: CASSLAGQVTEAFF. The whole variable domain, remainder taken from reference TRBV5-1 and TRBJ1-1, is KAGVTQTPRYLIKTRGQQVTLSCSPISGHRSVSWYQQTPGQGLQFLFEYFSETQRNKGNFPGRFSGRQFSNSRSEMNVSTLELGDSALYLCASSLAGQVTEAFFGQGTRLTVV.

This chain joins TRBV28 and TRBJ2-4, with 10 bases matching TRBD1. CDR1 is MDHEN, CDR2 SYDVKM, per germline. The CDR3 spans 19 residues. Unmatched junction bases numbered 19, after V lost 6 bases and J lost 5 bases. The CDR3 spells CASSQPNPPGQGRENIQYF. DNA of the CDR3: TGTGCCAGCAGCCAACCCAACCCTCCGGGACAGGGGAGGGAAAACATTCAGTACTTC.

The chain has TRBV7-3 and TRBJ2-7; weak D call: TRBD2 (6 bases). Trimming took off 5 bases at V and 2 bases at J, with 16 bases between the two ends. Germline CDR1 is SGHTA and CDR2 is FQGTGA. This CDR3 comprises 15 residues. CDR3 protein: CASSLFDGGTYEQYF. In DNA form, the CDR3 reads TGTGCCAGCAGCCTCTTTGACGGGGGTACCTACGAGCAGTACTTC. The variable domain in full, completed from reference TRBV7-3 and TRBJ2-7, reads GAGVSQTPSNKVTEKGKYVELRCDPISGHTALYWYRQSLGQGPEFLIYFQGTGAADDSGLPNDRFFAVRPEGSVSTLKIQRTERGDSAVYLCASSLFDGGTYEQYFGPGTRLTVT.

In DNA, the CDR3 is TGTGCCAGCAGCTCACCGGACAGACCCGGGGAGCTGTTTTTT. Its protein product is CASSSPDRPGELFF. The chain joins TRBV5-4 to TRBJ2-2; TRBD1 is a possible D gene (6 bases). The germline V gene has CDR1 SGHNT and CDR2 YYREEE (reference sequence). Deletions cut 3 bases from V and 6 bases from J, with 12 bases between. The CDR3 spans 14 residues.

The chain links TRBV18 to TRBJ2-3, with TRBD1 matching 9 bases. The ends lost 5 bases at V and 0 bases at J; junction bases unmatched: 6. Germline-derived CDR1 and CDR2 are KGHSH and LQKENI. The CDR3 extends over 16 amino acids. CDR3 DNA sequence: TGTGCCAGCTCAACGACAGGGGGACTAAGCACAGATACGCAGTATTTT. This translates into CASSTTGGLSTDTQYF.

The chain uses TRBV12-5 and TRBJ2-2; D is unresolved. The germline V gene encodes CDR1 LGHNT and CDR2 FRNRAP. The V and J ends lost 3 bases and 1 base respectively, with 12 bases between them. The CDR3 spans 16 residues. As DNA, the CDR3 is TGTGCTAGTGGTTTTGGTGGTGGCCGGAACACCGGGGAGCTGTTTTTT. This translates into CASGFGGGRNTGELFF.

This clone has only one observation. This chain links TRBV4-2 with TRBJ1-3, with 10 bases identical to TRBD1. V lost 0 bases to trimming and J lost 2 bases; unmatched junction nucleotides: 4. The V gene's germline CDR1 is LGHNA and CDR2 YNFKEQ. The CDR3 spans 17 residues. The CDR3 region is CASSQETGTGAGNTIYF. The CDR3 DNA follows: TGTGCCAGCAGCCAAGAGACTGGGACAGGGGCTGGAAACACCATATATTTT.

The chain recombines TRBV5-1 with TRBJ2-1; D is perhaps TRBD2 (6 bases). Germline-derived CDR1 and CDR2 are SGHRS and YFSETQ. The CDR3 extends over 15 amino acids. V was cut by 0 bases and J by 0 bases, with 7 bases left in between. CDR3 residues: CASSLVADSYNEQFF. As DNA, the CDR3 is TGCGCCAGCAGCTTGGTAGCGGACTCCTACAATGAGCAGTTCTTC.

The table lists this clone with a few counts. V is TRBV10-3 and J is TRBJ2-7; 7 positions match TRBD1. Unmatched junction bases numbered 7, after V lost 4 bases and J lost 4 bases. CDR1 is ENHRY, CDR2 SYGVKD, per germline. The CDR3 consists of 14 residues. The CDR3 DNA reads TGTGCCATCAGTGTACGACAGGGATCTTACGAGCAGTACTTC. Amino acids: CAISVRQGSYEQYF.

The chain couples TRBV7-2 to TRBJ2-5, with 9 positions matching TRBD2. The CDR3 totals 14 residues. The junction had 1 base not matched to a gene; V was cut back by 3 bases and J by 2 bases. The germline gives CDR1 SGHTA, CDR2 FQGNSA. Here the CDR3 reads CASSFTSGQETQYF. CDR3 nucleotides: TGTGCCAGCAGCTTCACTAGCGGGCAAGAGACCCAGTACTTC.

In DNA form, the CDR3 reads TGCGCCAGCAGCCAAGAATGGGCGGATACGCAGTATTTT. Its protein is CASSQEWADTQYF. The gene calls are TRBV4-1 and TRBJ2-3; D not certain. CDR1 MGHRA and CDR2 YSYEKL come from the germline V gene. The CDR3 totals 13 residues. The V and J ends lost 0 bases and 6 bases respectively, with 7 bases between them.

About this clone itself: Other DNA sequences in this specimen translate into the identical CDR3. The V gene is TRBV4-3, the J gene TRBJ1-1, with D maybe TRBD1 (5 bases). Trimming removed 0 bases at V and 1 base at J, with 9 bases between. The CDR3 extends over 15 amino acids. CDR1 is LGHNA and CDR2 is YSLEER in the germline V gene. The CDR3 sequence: CASSQDLGPNTEAFF. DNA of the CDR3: TGCGCCAGCAGCCAAGATCTGGGGCCGAACACTGAAGCTTTCTTT.

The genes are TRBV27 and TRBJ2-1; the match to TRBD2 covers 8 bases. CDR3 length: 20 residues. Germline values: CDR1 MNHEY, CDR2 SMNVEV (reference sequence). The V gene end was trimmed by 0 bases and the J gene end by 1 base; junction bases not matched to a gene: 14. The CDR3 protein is CASSLSGPRVGRASYNEQFF. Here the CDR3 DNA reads TGTGCCAGCAGTTTATCAGGTCCCCGGGTCGGGAGGGCATCCTACAATGAGCAGTTCTTC.

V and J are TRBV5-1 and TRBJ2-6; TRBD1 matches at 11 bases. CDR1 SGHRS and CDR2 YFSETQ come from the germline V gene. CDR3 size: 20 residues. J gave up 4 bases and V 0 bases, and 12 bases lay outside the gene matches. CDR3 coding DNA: TGCGCCAGCAGCTTGGCGAATCGCGGGACAGGGGGAGCCGGGGCCAACGTCCTGACTTTC. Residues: CASSLANRGTGGAGANVLTF.

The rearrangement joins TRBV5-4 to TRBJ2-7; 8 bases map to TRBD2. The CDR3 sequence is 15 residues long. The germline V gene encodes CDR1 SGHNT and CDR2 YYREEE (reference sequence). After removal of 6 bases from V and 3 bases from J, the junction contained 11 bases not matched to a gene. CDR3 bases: TGTGCCAGCACCGCCGGTGAGCGGGAGATCTACGAGCAGTACTTC. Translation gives CASTAGEREIYEQYF.

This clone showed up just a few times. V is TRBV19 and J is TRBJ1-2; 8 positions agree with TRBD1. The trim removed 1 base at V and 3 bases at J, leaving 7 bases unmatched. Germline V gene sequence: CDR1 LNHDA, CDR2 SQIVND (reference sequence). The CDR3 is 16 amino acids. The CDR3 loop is CASSIGTQGADYGYTF. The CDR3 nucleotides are TGTGCCAGTAGTATAGGCACCCAGGGGGCGGACTATGGCTACACCTTC.

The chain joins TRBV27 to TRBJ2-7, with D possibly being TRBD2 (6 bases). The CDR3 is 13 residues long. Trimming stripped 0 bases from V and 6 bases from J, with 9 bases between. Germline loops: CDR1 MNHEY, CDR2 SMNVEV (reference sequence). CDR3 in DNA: TGTGCCAGCAGTTTATCGATGGGGGGCGAGCAGTACTTC. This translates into CASSLSMGGEQYF.

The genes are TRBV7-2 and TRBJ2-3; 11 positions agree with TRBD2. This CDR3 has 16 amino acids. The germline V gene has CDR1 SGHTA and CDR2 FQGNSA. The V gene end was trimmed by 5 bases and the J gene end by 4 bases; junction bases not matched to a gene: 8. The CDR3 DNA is TGTGCCAGCAGCAGACGGGTAGCGGGAGGGCCAGATACGCAGTATTTT. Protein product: CASSRRVAGGPDTQYF.

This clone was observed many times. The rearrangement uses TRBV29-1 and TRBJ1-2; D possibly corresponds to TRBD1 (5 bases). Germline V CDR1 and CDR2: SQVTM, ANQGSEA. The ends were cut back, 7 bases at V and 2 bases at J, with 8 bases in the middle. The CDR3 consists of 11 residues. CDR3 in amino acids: CSAGVNYGYTF. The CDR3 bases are TGCAGCGCGGGGGTAAACTATGGCTACACCTTC.

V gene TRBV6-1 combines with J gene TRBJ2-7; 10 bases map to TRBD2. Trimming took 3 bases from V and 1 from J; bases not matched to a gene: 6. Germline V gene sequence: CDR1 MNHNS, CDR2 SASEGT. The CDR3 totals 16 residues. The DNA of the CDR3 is TGTGCCAGCAGTGACACCCCAGCGGGAGGGTCCTACGAGCAGTACTTC. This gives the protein CASSDTPAGGSYEQYF.

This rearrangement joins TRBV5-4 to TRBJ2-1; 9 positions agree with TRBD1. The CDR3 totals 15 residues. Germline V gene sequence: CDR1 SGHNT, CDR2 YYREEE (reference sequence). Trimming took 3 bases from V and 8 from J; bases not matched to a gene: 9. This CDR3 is CASSSTGTGIDEQFF. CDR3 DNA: TGTGCCAGCAGCTCTACCGGGACAGGGATCGATGAGCAGTTCTTC.

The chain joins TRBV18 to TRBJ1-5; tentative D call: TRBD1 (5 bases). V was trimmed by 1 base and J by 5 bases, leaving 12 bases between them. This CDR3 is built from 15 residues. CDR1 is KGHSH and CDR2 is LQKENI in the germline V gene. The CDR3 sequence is CASSPQQGEDQPQHF. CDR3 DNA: TGTGCCAGCTCACCACAGCAGGGCGAAGATCAGCCCCAGCATTTT.

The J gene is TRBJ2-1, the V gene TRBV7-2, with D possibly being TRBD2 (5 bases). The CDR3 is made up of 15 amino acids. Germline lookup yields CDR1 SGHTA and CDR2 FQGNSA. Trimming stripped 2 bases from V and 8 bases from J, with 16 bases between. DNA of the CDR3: TGTGCCAGCAGCTTACCTAGCCTAGGGATGTATGAGCAGTTCTTC. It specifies CASSLPSLGMYEQFF.

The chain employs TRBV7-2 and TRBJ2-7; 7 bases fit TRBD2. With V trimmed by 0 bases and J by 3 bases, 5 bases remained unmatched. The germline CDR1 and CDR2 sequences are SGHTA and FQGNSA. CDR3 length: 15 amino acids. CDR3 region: CASSLASGLDYEQYF. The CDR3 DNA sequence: TGTGCCAGCAGCTTAGCCTCAGGACTAGACTACGAGCAGTACTTC.

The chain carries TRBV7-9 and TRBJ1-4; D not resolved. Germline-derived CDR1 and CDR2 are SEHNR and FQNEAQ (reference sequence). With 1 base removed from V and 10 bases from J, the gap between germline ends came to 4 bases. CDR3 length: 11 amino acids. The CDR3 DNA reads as TGTGCCAGCAGCTTAGGAGGAAAACTGTTTTTT. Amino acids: CASSLGGKLFF. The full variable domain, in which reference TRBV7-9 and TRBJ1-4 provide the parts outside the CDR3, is DTGVSQNPRHKITKRGQNVTFRCDPISEHNRLYWYRQTLGQGPEFLTYFQNEAQLEKSRLLSDRFSAERPKGSFSTLEIQRTEQGDSAMYLCASSLGGKLFFGSGTQLSVL.

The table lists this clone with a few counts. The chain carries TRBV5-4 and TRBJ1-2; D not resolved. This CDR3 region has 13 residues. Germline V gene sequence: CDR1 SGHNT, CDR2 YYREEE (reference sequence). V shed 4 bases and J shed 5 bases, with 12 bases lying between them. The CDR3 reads CASSPGQLYGYTF. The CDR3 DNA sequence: TGTGCCAGCAGCCCTGGGCAGCTGTATGGCTACACCTTC.

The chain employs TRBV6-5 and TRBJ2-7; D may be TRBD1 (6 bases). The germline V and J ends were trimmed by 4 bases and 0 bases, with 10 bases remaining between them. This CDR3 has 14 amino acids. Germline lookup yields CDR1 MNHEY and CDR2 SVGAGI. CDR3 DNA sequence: TGTGCCAGCAGTTCCAGGGGCTCCTCCTACGAGCAGTACTTC. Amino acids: CASSSRGSSYEQYF.

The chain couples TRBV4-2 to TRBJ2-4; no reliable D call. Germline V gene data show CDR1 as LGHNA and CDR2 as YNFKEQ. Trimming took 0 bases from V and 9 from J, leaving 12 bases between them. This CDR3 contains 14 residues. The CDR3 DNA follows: TGTGCCAGCAGCCAAGAACCCGGTGATGGCATTCAGTACTTC. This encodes CASSQEPGDGIQYF.

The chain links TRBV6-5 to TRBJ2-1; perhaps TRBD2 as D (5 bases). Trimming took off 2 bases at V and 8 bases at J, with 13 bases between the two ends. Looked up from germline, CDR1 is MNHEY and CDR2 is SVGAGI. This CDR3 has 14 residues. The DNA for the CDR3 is TGTGCCAGCAGTTACGAACGACTAACCGATGAGCAGTTCTTC. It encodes CASSYERLTDEQFF.

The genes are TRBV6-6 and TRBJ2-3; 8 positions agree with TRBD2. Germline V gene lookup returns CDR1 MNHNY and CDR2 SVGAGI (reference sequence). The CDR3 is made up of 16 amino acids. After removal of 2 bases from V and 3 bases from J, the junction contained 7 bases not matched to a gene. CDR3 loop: CASSYLREGGTDTQYF. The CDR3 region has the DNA TGTGCCAGCAGTTACCTTCGGGAGGGCGGAACAGATACGCAGTATTTT.